This T cell receptor beta chain came from a study of identical twins listed by TCRdb under 2016. A note on the overall study: To test whether fetal clonotypes persist, this study deep-sequenced TCR alpha and beta repertoires from monozygotic twins, from unrelated adults of various ages, and from cord blood. To rule out contamination, replicate twin experiments were performed at different times with different library preparation protocols.

This clonotype registers as medium-sized (0.01 to 0.1%) within its sample. There is no known antigen for this receptor. It has no much larger one-base neighbor in the sample; base qualities were not kept. Paper-wide results and their limitations: Recombination models systematically underestimated out-of-frame TCR alpha sharing in monozygotic twins but agreed with sharing between unrelated individuals. Compared with coincidental sharing between unrelated individuals, out-of-frame TCR alpha sequences shared between twins showed an excess of sequences with low generation probability. The excess sharing between twins in beta out-of-frame sequences was weaker because fewer shared sequences reduced the signal-to-noise ratio. Conclusions relied on cross-sectional statistical analysis, since the same donors could not be followed over many years. Invariant T cells such as MAIT and iNKT could partly confound zero-insertion analyses, though diverse VJ usage argued against this for most clonotypes. Abundant cord blood beta clonotypes had fewer insertions, young adult naive repertoires showed a similar but weaker trend, and memory repertoires showed no such trend.

All donors were healthy Caucasians. The twin cohort consisted of three pairs of female monozygotic twins, all aged roughly 18 to 30 years. Miltenyi CD45RO+ enrichment and human naive T-cell isolation kits were used to isolate memory (CD45RO+) and naive T cells from PBMC. The library was obtained by 5' RACE. The run used an Illumina HiSeq 2000. A universal primer binding site was added through template switching, and the final cDNA carried a unique molecular identifier so that TCR cDNA molecules could be counted accurately. Specific primers in the conserved constant-segment region were used to synthesize first-strand cDNA for the TCR alpha and beta chains. To control for contamination, every cDNA library was double barcoded, receiving both a SMART-Mk sample barcode and Illumina barcodes. TruSeq adapter sequences along with Illumina sample barcodes were introduced in two successive PCR steps. The TCR alpha and beta cDNA libraries were sequenced on the Illumina HiSeq platform using custom primers. Per the authors' processing: Raw reads were processed with MiGEC to extract unique molecular identifiers, and MiXCR was used to determine CDR3 positions. For each individual, recombination models were inferred using an EM algorithm with the repgenHMM and IGoR tools. The analysis of shared clonotypes was done with the tcR package in R, with sharing normalized by the product of cloneset sizes. To study raw recombination free of thymic and clonal selection effects, out-of-frame nonproductive sequences were analyzed. TCRdb passed the public sequencing reads through fastp at Q25 and MiXCR, retaining productive beta sequences. Records with the same CDR3 protein are collapsed into one entry carrying the most frequent genes and DNA. These V and J calls derive from TCRdb rather than the authors' analysis. For this sample the table gives 17,000 or so distinct CDR3 sequences, of which 69% were detected only once. The leading ten clones occupy 5.5% to 7% of the sample.

CDR1 and CDR2 (KGHSH, LQKENI) derive from the germline V gene. V and J lose 6 bases and 3 bases, and a span of 8 bases separates them. The CDR3, cysteine through phenylalanine, is 12 amino acids long. Here the CDR3 DNA is all that survives: 36 bases in frame from base 1. The chain was built from TRBV18 and TRBJ1-2; no D segment can be confidently identified. The sequenced sample was memory (CD45RO+) T cells sorted from blood. This specimen's cell subset or site label, per the study, means: CD45RO+ enriched T cells. This TCR was sampled from a young woman in good health. This table probably holds off-target reads from a library built for another chain. The nucleotide sequence is TGTGCCAGCTCGCCTCCTGACTATGGCTACACCTTC. Its product reads: CASSPPDYGYTF.